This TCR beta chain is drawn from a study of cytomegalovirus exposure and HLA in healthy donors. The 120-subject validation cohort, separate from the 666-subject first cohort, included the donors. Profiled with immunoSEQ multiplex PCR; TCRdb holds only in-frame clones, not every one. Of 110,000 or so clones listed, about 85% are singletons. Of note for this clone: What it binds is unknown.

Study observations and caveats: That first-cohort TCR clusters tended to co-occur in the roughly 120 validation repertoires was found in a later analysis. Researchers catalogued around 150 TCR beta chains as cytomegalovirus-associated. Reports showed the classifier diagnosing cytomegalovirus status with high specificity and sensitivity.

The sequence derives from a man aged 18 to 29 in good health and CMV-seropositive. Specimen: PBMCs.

The CDR3 region has the DNA TGCGCCAGCAGCCTCGAACTAGCGGGGGATACAGATACGCAGTATTTT. It specifies CASSLELAGDTDTQYF. The V call is TRBV5-1, the J call TRBJ2-3, with 11 nucleotides matching TRBD2. CDR1 is SGHRS, CDR2 YFSETQ, per germline. The CDR3 covers 16 residues. The trim removed 4 bases at V and 3 bases at J, leaving 7 bases unmatched.